This T cell receptor beta chain comes out of a study of shared clonotypes between healthy human individuals. Trimming took 3 bases from V and 1 from J, leaving 13 bases between them. The V gene's germline CDR1 is LNHDA and CDR2 SQIVND (reference sequence). The CDR3 is 15 residues long. All the donors were Caucasian adults who lived in Nashville, Tennessee. Here immunoSEQ multiplex PCR was the method, and the copy in TCRdb shows in-frame clones only, minus some. The sample records under 2.5 million clones, 85% to 95% being singletons. Source material: naive CD4+ T cells from PBMCs. Subset of the sample: CD45RA+ positively selected. This receptor was obtained from a man aged 18 to 29 in good health. Some clones in this sample may be carry-over from other donors' samples. This chain joins TRBV19 and TRBJ2-7, with D perhaps given as TRBD1 or TRBD2 (5 bases each). The DNA for the CDR3 is TGTGCCAGTAGTATCCCCAGGGACGGATCCTACGAGCAGTACTTC. Translation gives CASSIPRDGSYEQYF.